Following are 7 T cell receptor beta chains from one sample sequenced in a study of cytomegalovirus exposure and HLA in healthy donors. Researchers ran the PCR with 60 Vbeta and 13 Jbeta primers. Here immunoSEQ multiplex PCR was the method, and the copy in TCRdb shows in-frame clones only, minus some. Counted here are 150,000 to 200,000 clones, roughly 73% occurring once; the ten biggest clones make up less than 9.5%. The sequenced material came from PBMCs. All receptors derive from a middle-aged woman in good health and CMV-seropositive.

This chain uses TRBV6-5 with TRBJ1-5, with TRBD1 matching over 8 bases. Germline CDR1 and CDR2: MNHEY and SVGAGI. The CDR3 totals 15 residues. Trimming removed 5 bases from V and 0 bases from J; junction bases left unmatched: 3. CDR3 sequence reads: CASSTTGDSNQPQHF. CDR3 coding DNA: TGTGCCAGCAGTACGACAGGGGATAGCAATCAGCCCCAGCATTTT.

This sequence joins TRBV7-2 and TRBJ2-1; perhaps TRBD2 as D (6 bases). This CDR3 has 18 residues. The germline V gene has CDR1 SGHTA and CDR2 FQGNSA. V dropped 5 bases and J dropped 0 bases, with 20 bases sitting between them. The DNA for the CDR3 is TGTGCCAGCAGCCTTCGTGAGTCGGGAGCGAGCTCCTACAATGAGCAGTTCTTC. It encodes CASSLRESGASSYNEQFF.

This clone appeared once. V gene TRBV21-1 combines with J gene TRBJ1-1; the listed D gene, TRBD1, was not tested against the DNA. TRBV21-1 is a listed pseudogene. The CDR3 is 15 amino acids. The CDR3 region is CASSFRDRANTEAFF. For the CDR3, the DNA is TGTGCCAGCAGTTTCCGGGACAGGGCGAACACTGAAGCTTTCTTT.

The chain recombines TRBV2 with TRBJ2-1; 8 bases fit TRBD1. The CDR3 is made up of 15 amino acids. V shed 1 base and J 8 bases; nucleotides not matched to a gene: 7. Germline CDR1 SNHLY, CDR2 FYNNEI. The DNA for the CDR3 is TGTGCCAGCAGTGAAGAGGCGACAGGGGAGCATGAGCAGTTCTTC. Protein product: CASSEEATGEHEQFF.

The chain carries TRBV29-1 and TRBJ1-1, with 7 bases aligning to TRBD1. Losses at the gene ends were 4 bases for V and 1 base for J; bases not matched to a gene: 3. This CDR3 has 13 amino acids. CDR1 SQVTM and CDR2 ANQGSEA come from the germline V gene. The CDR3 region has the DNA TGCAGCGTTGGAAGGGACAGGAACACTGAAGCTTTCTTT. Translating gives CSVGRDRNTEAFF.

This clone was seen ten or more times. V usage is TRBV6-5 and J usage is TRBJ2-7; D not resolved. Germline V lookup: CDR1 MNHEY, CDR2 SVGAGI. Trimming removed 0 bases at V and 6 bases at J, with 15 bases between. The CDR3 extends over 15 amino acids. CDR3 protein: CASSYSTSPLGEQYF. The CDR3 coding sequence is TGTGCCAGCAGTTACTCGACAAGTCCCCTGGGCGAGCAGTACTTC.

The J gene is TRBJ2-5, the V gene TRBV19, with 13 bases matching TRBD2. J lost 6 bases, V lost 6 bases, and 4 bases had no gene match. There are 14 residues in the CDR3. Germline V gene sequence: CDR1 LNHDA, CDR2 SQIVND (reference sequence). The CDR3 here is CASRMTSGRKTQYF. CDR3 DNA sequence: TGTGCCAGTAGGATGACTAGCGGGAGGAAGACCCAGTACTTC. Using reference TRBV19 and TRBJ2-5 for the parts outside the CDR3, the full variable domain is DGGITQSPKYLFRKEGQNVTLSCEQNLNHDAMYWYRQDPGQGLRLIYYSQIVNDFQKGDIAEGYSVSREKKESFPLTVTSAQKNPTAFYLCASRMTSGRKTQYFGPGTRLLVL.